This paragraph reports one T cell receptor (beta chain). Its antigen is undetermined. The V and J ends lost 7 bases and 6 bases, in that order; junction bases with no gene match: 8. This CDR3 contains 13 residues. Germline-derived CDR1 and CDR2 are ENHRY and SYGVKD. This sample is part of a study of human T cells and chemical hapten exposure. Study results and caveats: Expanded TCRs grouped into significantly more large CDR3 similarity clusters than controls produced. Having alopecia, the donors may differ immunologically from healthy people.

Source study methods: A typical sample had roughly 96,000 TCRs, with about 23,224 to 700,000 overall. TCRdb analysed the RACE reads with MiXCR anew, one entry per CDR3 protein. TCRdb assigned the V and J calls; the authors' analysis was not used. The sample has more than 75,000 distinct CDR3 sequences, over 7.5% seen once. Documented time point: patch test 2, 6 weeks after DPC sensitization. Treatment reported: therapeutic diphenylcyclopropenone sensitization with weekly scalp DPC. The rearrangement links TRBV10-3 to TRBJ1-2; TRBD1 matches at 7 bases. Sequences were derived from whole blood, sampled in connection with sensitization to the hapten diphenylcyclopropenone (DPC). This TCR derives from a woman in her thirties or forties with alopecia areata. Some clones in this sample may be carry-over from other donors' samples. The CDR3 region has the DNA TGTGCCATCATGACAGACAGGGACCATGGCTACACCTTC. Encoded protein: CAIMTDRDHGYTF.